This T cell receptor (beta chain) was captured by sequencing in a study of regulatory T cells in long-lasting Graves disease. This CDR3 is 15 amino acids long. Trimming stripped 6 bases from V and 7 bases from J, with 21 bases between. Germline values: CDR1 PRHDT, CDR2 FYEKMQ (reference sequence). This sample's time point: newly diagnosed GD, antithyroid drugs for less than 3 months. PBMC RNA served as the TCR library source. According to the study, TCR beta libraries were built with iRepertoire HTBI primers and CDR3-region Arm-PCR. TCRdb reprocessed the multiplex PCR reads via MiXCR and lists one record per CDR3 protein. In the table there are roughly 500,000 distinct CDR3 sequences, around 13% of which are singletons. This clonotype was picked up a small number of times. The same data also went into a second study, on T cells in Graves' hyperthyroidism and ophthalmopathy.

Sequences were derived from peripheral blood mononuclear cells (PBMCs), sampled at new diagnosis, from a patient treated with antithyroid drugs. The source is a woman aged 25 to 39 with Graves disease. The chain couples TRBV13 to TRBJ1-1, with a weak D call TRBD1 (5 bases). The CDR3, as DNA: TGTGCCAGCAGTCCTCTCCGAGGAGGGGCGAGTGAAGCTTTCTTT. Amino acid sequence: CASSPLRGGASEAFF.